This is a list of T cell receptor beta chains from one sample in a study of blood T cell repertoires in COVID-19. The protocol was immunoSEQ multiplex PCR, while the TCRdb copy is restricted to in-frame clones and leaves out a portion. The table shows 250,000 to 300,000 clones, with more than 85% occurring only once. The sample taken for sequencing was peripheral blood. These receptors originate from a woman aged 55-69 years with COVID-19, enrolled during active disease. Both conserved end residues are part of each CDR3. The D gene is left open where the match is weak. The size entry is marked missing in some rows and otherwise reads once, few, many or a size class.

>TRBJ2-1|TRBV18|NA|TRBD2
CASSPPSGRFNEQFF
TGTGCCAGCTCACCACCCAGCGGGAGGTTCAATGAGCAGTTCTTC
>TRBJ2-2|TRBV7-6|NA|TRBD1
CASSLSYRGRTGELFF
TGTGCCAGCAGCTTATCTTACAGGGGGCGAACCGGGGAGCTGTTTTTT
>TRBJ1-5|TRBV7-2|few|NA
CASSLSPSNQPQHF
TGTGCCAGCAGCTTAAGCCCGAGCAATCAGCCCCAGCATTTT
>TRBJ1-1|TRBV6-4|once|NA
CASSLDQGIEAFF
TGTGCCAGCAGTCTCGATCAGGGTATTGAAGCTTTCTTT
>TRBJ2-2|TRBV9|few|TRBD2
CASSAPSGRDTGELFF
TGTGCCAGCAGCGCTCCTAGCGGGAGGGACACCGGGGAGCTGTTTTTT
>TRBJ1-6|TRBV27|NA|NA
CASSLGQSNSPLHF
TGTGCCAGCAGTTTGGGACAAAGTAATTCACCCCTCCACTTT
>TRBJ1-1|TRBV29-1|NA|NA
CSVQGWGTEAFF
TGCAGCGTTCAGGGTTGGGGCACTGAAGCTTTCTTT
>TRBJ2-1|TRBV11-1|NA|TRBD1
CASSLRDSFYNEQFF
TGTGCCAGCAGCCTCAGGGACAGCTTTTACAATGAGCAGTTCTTC
>TRBJ2-3|TRBV4-2|NA|NA
CASSQIYSDTQYF
TGTGCCAGCAGCCAAATCTATTCCGATACGCAGTATTTT
>TRBJ1-5|TRBV19|NA|NA
CASSMEGNQPQHF
TGTGCCAGTAGTATGGAGGGAAATCAGCCCCAGCATTTT
>TRBJ2-1|TRBV27|NA|NA
CASSLDLAGILNEQFF
TGTGCCAGCAGTTTAGATTTGGCGGGGATTCTCAATGAGCAGTTCTTC
>TRBJ1-2|TRBV28|NA|NA
CASSPSGGFNYGYTF
TGTGCCAGCAGCCCGAGCGGGGGATTTAACTATGGCTACACCTTC
>TRBJ2-3|TRBV6-6|NA|TRBD2
CASSPARLAGTEGTDTQYF
TGTGCCAGCAGTCCCGCTCGGCTAGCGGGAACAGAAGGCACAGATACGCAGTATTTT
>TRBJ1-6|TRBV4-2|once|NA
CASSHAGQSYNSPLHF
TGTGCCAGCAGCCATGCTGGACAGAGCTATAATTCACCCCTCCACTTT
>TRBJ1-2|TRBV7-9|NA|TRBD1
CASSSIKTGRHYNYGYTF
TGTGCCAGCAGCTCCATAAAGACAGGGAGACATTACAACTATGGCTACACCTTC
>TRBJ1-5|TRBV5-1|NA|TRBD1
CASSRDSGDQPQHF
TGCGCCAGCAGCAGGGACAGCGGCGATCAGCCCCAGCATTTT
>TRBJ1-4|TRBV21-1|once|NA
CASTIPGRANEKLFF
TGTGCCAGCACAATCCCGGGGAGGGCTAATGAAAAACTGTTTTTT
>TRBJ1-5|TRBV5-1|NA|NA
CASSYSGVEGNQPQHF
TGCGCCAGCAGCTACTCAGGGGTTGAGGGCAATCAGCCCCAGCATTTT
>TRBJ1-4|TRBV30|NA|NA
CAWRSGRMGVTNEKLFF
TGTGCCTGGAGGTCAGGACGGATGGGAGTAACTAATGAAAAACTGTTTTTT
>TRBJ2-7|TRBV27|few|NA
CASSPNPTGTYEQYF
TGTGCCAGCAGTCCGAACCCGACGGGAACCTACGAGCAGTACTTC
>TRBJ2-2|TRBV6-4|few|NA
CASRDTGSNTGELFF
TGTGCCAGCCGGGACACCGGTTCGAACACCGGGGAGCTGTTTTTT
>TRBJ2-3|TRBV28|NA|NA
CASSLWNPTTPYSTDTQYF
TGTGCCAGCAGTTTATGGAATCCAACTACCCCTTATAGTACAGATACGCAGTATTTT
>TRBJ2-2|TRBV11-2|NA|NA
CASSLGATGELFF
TGTGCCAGCAGCTTAGGGGCTACCGGGGAGCTGTTTTTT
>TRBJ2-7|TRBV10-3|NA|TRBD1
CAITGTGNEQYF
TGTGCCATCACCGGGACAGGTAACGAGCAGTACTTC
>TRBJ1-1|TRBV19|NA|NA
CASTLGGVNTEAFF
TGTGCCAGTACCTTGGGGGGAGTGAACACTGAAGCTTTCTTT
>TRBJ2-7|TRBV7-9|NA|TRBD2
CASSPRTRHEQYF
TGTGCCAGCAGCCCCCGGACTAGACACGAGCAGTACTTC
>TRBJ1-3|TRBV30|few|TRBD1
CAWSIPTGLAGNTIYF
TGTGCCTGGAGTATCCCGACAGGGCTAGCTGGAAACACCATATATTTT
>TRBJ1-2|TRBV28|NA|NA
CASSFGGAGVGYTF
TGTGCCAGCAGTTTTGGCGGGGCCGGGGTTGGCTACACCTTC
>TRBJ2-6|TRBV5-1|NA|NA
CASSFGLDSGANVLTF
TGCGCCAGCAGCTTTGGACTTGACTCTGGGGCCAACGTCCTGACTTTC
>TRBJ1-1|TRBV6-6|NA|TRBD1
CASSRQGAEAFF
TGTGCCAGCAGCCGACAGGGGGCTGAAGCTTTCTTT
>TRBJ2-1|TRBV7-3|NA|TRBD2
CASSPAGGRGEEQFF
TGTGCCAGCAGCCCGGCGGGCGGGAGAGGGGAGGAGCAGTTCTTC
>TRBJ2-2|TRBV7-3|NA|TRBD1
CASSSLIGTAKNTGELFF
TGTGCCAGCAGCTCCCTAATTGGGACAGCAAAGAACACCGGGGAGCTGTTTTTT
>TRBJ1-2|TRBV24-1|NA|TRBD1
CATSDTAGTENYGYTF
TGTGCCACCAGTGATACCGCCGGGACAGAAAACTATGGCTACACCTTC
>TRBJ1-2|TRBV5-5|NA|NA
CASSQPGHSGYTF
TGTGCCAGCAGCCAGCCGGGACATTCTGGCTACACCTTC
>TRBJ1-3|TRBV19|NA|TRBD1
CASSTRQGASGNTIYF
TGTGCCAGTAGTACCCGACAGGGCGCCTCTGGAAACACCATATATTTT
>TRBJ1-5|TRBV28|NA|TRBD1
CASSSPGQGGQPQHF
TGTGCCAGCAGTAGCCCGGGACAGGGGGGTCAGCCCCAGCATTTT
>TRBJ1-1|TRBV27|NA|NA
CASSLYSGNTEAFF
TGTGCCAGCAGTTTATATTCAGGGAACACTGAAGCTTTCTTT
>TRBJ1-4|TRBV10-3|NA|NA
CAISESRQSNEKLFF
TGTGCCATCAGTGAGTCGAGGCAGAGTAATGAAAAACTGTTTTTT
>TRBJ1-5|TRBV3-1/TRBV3-2|NA|NA
CASSLGGQPQHF
TGTGCCAGCAGCCTCGGAGGGCAGCCCCAGCATTTT
>TRBJ2-5|TRBV5-5|NA|NA
CASSLKQGSTQYF
TGTGCCAGCAGTCTTAAACAGGGCTCGACCCAGTACTTC
>TRBJ1-3|TRBV27|NA|NA
CASREHPGNTIYF
TGTGCCAGCAGGGAGCATCCTGGAAACACCATATATTTT
>TRBJ1-1|TRBV28|NA|NA
CASSPPGVAGATEAFF
TGTGCCAGCAGCCCCCCCGGGGTAGCAGGGGCCACTGAAGCTTTCTTT
>TRBJ2-3|TRBV5-1|NA|NA
CASRMGVRKSDTQYF
TGCGCCAGCAGGATGGGAGTCCGTAAATCAGATACGCAGTATTTT
>TRBJ2-7|TRBV6-2/TRBV6-3|NA|TRBD1
CASSPRDRVTYEQYF
TGTGCCAGCAGTCCGAGGGACAGGGTGACCTACGAGCAGTACTTC